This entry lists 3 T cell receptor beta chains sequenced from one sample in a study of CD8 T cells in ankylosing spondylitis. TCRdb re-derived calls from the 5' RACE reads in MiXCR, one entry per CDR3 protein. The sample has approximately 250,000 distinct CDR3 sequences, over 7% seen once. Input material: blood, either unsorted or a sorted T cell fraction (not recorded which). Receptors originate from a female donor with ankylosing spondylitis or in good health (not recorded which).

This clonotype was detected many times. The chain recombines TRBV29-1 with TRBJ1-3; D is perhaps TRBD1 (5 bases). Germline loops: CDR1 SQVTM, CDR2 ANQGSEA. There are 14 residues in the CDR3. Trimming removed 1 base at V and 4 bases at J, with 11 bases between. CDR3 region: CSVEGGRSGNTIYF. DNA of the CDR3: TGCAGCGTTGAAGGGGGCCGTTCCGGAAACACCATATATTTT.

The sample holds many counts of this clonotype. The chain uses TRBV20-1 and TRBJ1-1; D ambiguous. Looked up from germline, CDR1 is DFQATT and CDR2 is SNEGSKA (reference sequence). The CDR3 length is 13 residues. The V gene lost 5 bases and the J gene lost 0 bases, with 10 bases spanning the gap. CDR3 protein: CSAQRGLNTEAFF. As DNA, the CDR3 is TGCAGTGCTCAGAGAGGGCTGAACACTGAAGCTTTCTTT.

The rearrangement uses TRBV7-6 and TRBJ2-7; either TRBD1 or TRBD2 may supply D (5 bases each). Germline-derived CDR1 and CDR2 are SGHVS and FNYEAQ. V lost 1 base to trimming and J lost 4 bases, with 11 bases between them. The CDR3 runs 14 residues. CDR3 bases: TGTGCCAGCAGCTTAGGGGACCGCCGGTACGAGCAGTACTTC. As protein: CASSLGDRRYEQYF.